Each of the 17 T cell receptor beta chains below was sequenced from the same sample in a study of persistence of HIV-infected CD4 T cells. Cells were stimulated with CMV-infected fibroblast lysates at around 9.1 ug/mL. CD40L/CD69 double-negative CD45RO-high memory CD4+ T cells were collected. Their antigens are not known. Sequencing used immunoSEQ version 4 in survey mode. Here immunoSEQ multiplex PCR was the method, and the copy in TCRdb shows in-frame clones only, minus some. The data show more than 30,000 clones, over 80% seen once. The sample was CD4+ T cells sorted from PBMCs after approximately 18-hour stimulation, taken from a patient who received antiretroviral therapy. These receptor sequences come from an adult man with HIV who was CMV-seropositive.

This clone was seen a handful of times. V and J are TRBV7-7 and TRBJ1-4, with D uncertain. This CDR3 is 15 amino acids long. Per the germline V gene, CDR1 is SSHAT and CDR2 is FNYEAQ (reference sequence). Trimming removed 2 bases at V and 1 base at J, with 8 bases between. CDR3 sequence: CASSLNRGTNEKLFF. DNA of the CDR3: TGTGCCAGCAGCTTAAATCGGGGAACTAATGAAAAACTGTTTTTT.

This clone was seen just once. The gene calls are TRBV6-1 and TRBJ1-2, with unresolved D. The CDR3 contains 13 residues. Germline V gives CDR1 MNHNS, CDR2 SASEGT. V was shortened by 4 bases and J by 2 bases, with 8 bases between the two germline ends. CDR3 bases: TGTGCCAGCAGTGGGACGGCCAACTATGGCTACACCTTC. It codes for CASSGTANYGYTF.

V is TRBV6-5 and J is TRBJ2-3; TRBD2 is a possible D gene (6 bases). This CDR3 is built from 15 residues. Germline V lookup: CDR1 MNHEY, CDR2 SVGAGI. The ends were cut back, 6 bases at V and 2 bases at J, with 15 bases in the middle. The DNA of the CDR3 is TGTGCCAGCAGCCTTACGGGGGTTCCCACAGATACGCAGTATTTT. This gives the protein CASSLTGVPTDTQYF.

V and J are TRBV19 and TRBJ1-4; D remains ambiguous. This CDR3 comprises 13 residues. V dropped 5 bases and J dropped 4 bases, with 8 bases sitting between them. CDR1 is LNHDA, CDR2 SQIVND, per germline (reference sequence). CDR3 loop: CASSPDYNEKLFF. CDR3 coding DNA: TGTGCCAGTAGTCCCGACTATAATGAAAAACTGTTTTTT.

The chain employs TRBV7-2 and TRBJ1-4; perhaps TRBD1 as D (6 bases). The CDR3 has 15 amino acids. The V and J ends lost 5 bases and 0 bases respectively, with 10 bases between them. Germline CDR1 and CDR2: SGHTA and FQGNSA. CDR3 in amino acids: CASSRSGATNEKLFF. The CDR3 bases are TGTGCCAGCAGCCGCTCAGGGGCAACTAATGAAAAACTGTTTTTT. Filled out from reference TRBV7-2 and TRBJ1-4, the complete variable domain reads GAGVSQSPSNKVTEKGKDVELRCDPISGHTALYWYRQSLGQGLEFLIYFQGNSAPDKSGLPSDRFSAERTGGSVSTLTIQRTQQEDSAVYLCASSRSGATNEKLFFGSGTQLSVL.

V usage is TRBV3-1 (or the pseudogene TRBV3-2) and J usage is TRBJ1-5; 7 positions agree with TRBD1. V dropped 4 bases and J dropped 4; count of bases not matched to a gene: 10. The length of the CDR3 is 16 residues. The germline V gene has CDR1 LGHDT and CDR2 YNNKEL (reference sequence). The CDR3 DNA reads TGTGCCAGCAGCCCATCGACAGGGAAGGGAAATCAGCCCCAGCATTTT. Amino acids: CASSPSTGKGNQPQHF.

This chain links TRBV5-4 with TRBJ1-2; D may be TRBD1 (6 bases). The CDR3 sequence is 13 residues long. Deletions cut 4 bases from V and 6 bases from J, with 13 bases between. Germline V CDR1 and CDR2: SGHNT, YYREEE (reference sequence). The CDR3 reads CASSLTGNDGYTF. CDR3 coding DNA: TGTGCCAGCAGCCTTACAGGGAACGATGGCTACACCTTC. Drawing the rest from reference TRBV5-4 and TRBJ1-2, the complete variable domain is ETGVTQSPTHLIKTRGQQVTLRCSSQSGHNTVSWYQQALGQGPQFIFQYYREEENGRGNFPPRFSGLQFPNYSSELNVNALELDDSALYLCASSLTGNDGYTFGSGTRLTVV.

In regard to this clone: The same CDR3 also results from other DNA sequences found in this sample. This chain connects TRBV6-5 to TRBJ1-2; tentatively, D is TRBD1 (6 bases). CDR1 is MNHEY and CDR2 is SVGAGI in the germline V gene. This CDR3 has 10 residues. The CDR3 DNA is TGTGCTTCAGGGGACTATGGCTACACCTTC. This codes for CASGDYGYTF.

The chain recombines TRBV21-1 with TRBJ2-1; the table's TRBD2 call for D was not verified on the DNA. TRBV21-1 is a listed pseudogene. This CDR3 spans 16 amino acids. The CDR3, as DNA: TGTGCCAGCAGCGTCTGGACTAGCGGGGGAAGGAATGAGCAGTTCTTC. Residues: CASSVWTSGGRNEQFF.

The J gene is TRBJ2-5, the V gene TRBV30; 7 bases align to TRBD2. Trimming took 1 base from V and 5 from J; bases not matched to a gene: 13. Germline CDR1 GTSNPN, CDR2 SVGIG (reference sequence). The CDR3 sequence is 16 residues long. In DNA, the CDR3 is TGTGCCTGGAGTGCCCCGGGAGGCGGGGTGTGGGAGACCCAGTACTTC. Protein product: CAWSAPGGGVWETQYF.

The chain uses TRBV13 and TRBJ2-5, with D perhaps assigned TRBD1 or TRBD2 (5 bases each). CDR1 is PRHDT and CDR2 is FYEKMQ in the germline V gene (reference sequence). The V and J ends lost 5 bases and 2 bases respectively, with 27 bases between them. The CDR3 loop spans 19 amino acids. CDR3 loop: CASSPKLGVRPMGQETQYF. In DNA form, the CDR3 reads TGTGCCAGCAGCCCTAAACTGGGGGTTAGACCAATGGGGCAAGAGACCCAGTACTTC.

This clone was recorded once. The rearrangement links TRBV7-3 to TRBJ2-2; D not resolved. V gave up 4 bases and J gave up 0 bases, with 12 bases separating them. This CDR3 comprises 16 residues. The V gene's germline CDR1 is SGHTA and CDR2 FQGTGA. The CDR3 loop is CASSSYALSNTGELFF. The CDR3 DNA sequence: TGTGCCAGCAGCTCTTACGCCTTATCGAACACCGGGGAGCTGTTTTTT.

The chain joins TRBV28 to TRBJ1-4; D is uncertain. This CDR3 spans 14 amino acids. The V gene's germline CDR1 is MDHEN and CDR2 SYDVKM. Trimming pared 4 bases from V and 11 bases from J, leaving 17 bases between. This CDR3 is CASSSGPNIGKLFF. Written as DNA, the CDR3 is TGTGCCAGCAGTTCTGGGCCTAACATCGGGAAACTGTTTTTT.

This clone has only a few counts. The chain uses TRBV19 and TRBJ1-6, with no clear D. The CDR3 has 12 amino acids. V was pared by 9 bases and J by 6 bases, with 9 bases between. Germline V CDR1 and CDR2: LNHDA, SQIVND (reference sequence). The CDR3 bases are TGTGCCAGCAGACGGGTTAATTCACCCCTCCACTTT. Translated, it gives CASRRVNSPLHF.

A word on this clone: Other nucleotide sequences from this sample produce the same CDR3. V gene TRBV6-4 combines with J gene TRBJ1-1; D perhaps matches TRBD1 (6 bases). The V gene's germline CDR1 is MRHNA and CDR2 SNTAGT. V lost 3 bases and J 4 bases, leaving 9 bases between the germline ends. The CDR3 length is 13 residues. The CDR3 bases are TGTGCCAGCAGTGAGCAGGGGACCACTGAAGCTTTCTTT. It specifies CASSEQGTTEAFF.

V gene TRBV5-1 combines with J gene TRBJ2-3; the match to TRBD2 covers 11 bases. This CDR3 is built from 16 residues. J lost 1 base, V lost 3 bases, and 4 bases had no gene match. Germline V gene sequence: CDR1 SGHRS, CDR2 YFSETQ. The CDR3 loop is CASSSIAGGRTDTQYF. The CDR3 DNA reads as TGCGCCAGCAGCTCGATAGCGGGGGGGCGCACAGATACGCAGTATTTT.

The chain recombines TRBV21-1 with TRBJ2-7; TRBD1, as called in the table, went unchecked against the DNA. TRBV21-1 is a pseudogene locus. This CDR3 is built from 16 residues. CDR3 coding DNA: TGTGCCAGCAGCAGTCAGAGACCGGGACAGGGAGGGGAGCAGTACTTC. Translating gives CASSSQRPGQGGEQYF.